The next 7 T cell receptor beta chains were all read from a single sample in a study of T cell responses to AZD1222 COVID-19 vaccine. Produced via immunoSEQ multiplex PCR; TCRdb's table is partial and in-frame only. The profile shows about 140,000 clones, roughly 90% of them singletons. This specimen consisted of peripheral blood, obtained 28 days after the second AZD1222 dose. These receptors were taken from an adult who received the AZD1222 COVID-19 vaccine.

The J gene is TRBJ1-4, the V gene TRBV3-1 (or the pseudogene TRBV3-2); TRBD1 matches at 7 bases. Germline V gene data show CDR1 as LGHDT and CDR2 as YNNKEL (reference sequence). This CDR3 is 17 amino acids long. J was trimmed by 8 bases and V by 0 bases; bases with no gene match: 12. CDR3 loop: CASSQDPWTGVEEKLFF. The CDR3 bases are TGTGCCAGCAGCCAAGATCCGTGGACAGGAGTGGAGGAAAAACTGTTTTTT.

The DNA for the CDR3 is TGTGCCAGCTCACCACAAGGGACAGGGACCTACGAGCAGTACTTC. Its translation is CASSPQGTGTYEQYF. The chain carries TRBV18 and TRBJ2-7, with TRBD1 matching over 9 bases. CDR1 is KGHSH, CDR2 LQKENI, per germline. V lost 1 base, J lost 2 bases, and 3 bases stayed unmatched. This CDR3 comprises 15 residues.

This clone was picked up a small number of times. This rearrangement joins TRBV18 to TRBJ1-1; 8 bases are shared with TRBD1. The CDR3 extends over 15 amino acids. V trimming: 0 bases; J trimming: 4 bases; junction bases outside the gene matches: 4. Germline assignment: CDR1 KGHSH and CDR2 LQKENI. CDR3 bases: TGTGCCAGCTCACCACCGCCAGGGGGCATCACTGAAGCTTTCTTT. Its protein product is CASSPPPGGITEAFF.

This clone was seen only once. This chain joins TRBV4-1 and TRBJ1-5, with D uncertain. V dropped 0 bases and J dropped 0 bases, with 6 bases sitting between them. The CDR3 runs to 15 residues. Per germline, CDR1 MGHRA and CDR2 YSYEKL. The CDR3 coding sequence is TGCGCCAGCAGCCAAGATTTCAATAGCAATCAGCCCCAGCATTTT. Residues: CASSQDFNSNQPQHF.

V and J are TRBV7-3 and TRBJ1-4; no definite D call. The ends were cut back, 5 bases at V and 7 bases at J, with 11 bases in the middle. This CDR3 is built from 13 residues. Germline CDR1 SGHTA, CDR2 FQGTGA. CDR3 in amino acids: CASSPSGSEKLFF. CDR3 bases: TGTGCCAGCAGCCCCTCGGGAAGTGAAAAACTGTTTTTT.

This clone was counted between two and nine times. V usage is TRBV6-5 and J usage is TRBJ1-1; D not certain. The length of the CDR3 is 13 residues. The germline CDR1 and CDR2 sequences are MNHEY and SVGAGI. Trimming cost V 4 bases and J 11 bases, with 17 bases left between them. The CDR3, as DNA: TGTGCCAGCAGTTCCCTGGGCCTGATAGACGCTTTCTTT. This sequence encodes CASSSLGLIDAFF.

This chain joins TRBV2 and TRBJ1-2; possibly TRBD1 for D (6 bases). With 8 bases removed from V and 8 bases from J, the gap between germline ends came to 18 bases. Looked up from germline, CDR1 is SNHLY and CDR2 is FYNNEI. The CDR3 totals 13 residues. The CDR3 region is CASPLEGVVGYTF. CDR3 DNA sequence: TGTGCCAGCCCCCTGGAGGGGGTAGTGGGCTACACCTTC.